These 9 T cell receptor beta chains were all obtained from the same sample, sequenced in a study of blood T cell repertoires in COVID-19. Generated by immunoSEQ multiplex PCR, the TCRdb table keeps only in-frame clones and is missing some. The data show fewer than 350,000 clones, about nine tenths seen once. The sample taken for sequencing was peripheral blood. Receptors originate from a woman in her twenties or thirties with COVID-19, enrolled during active disease.

The chain combines TRBV7-6 with TRBJ2-2; the D gene is possibly TRBD2 (6 bases). CDR3 size: 15 residues. V lost 5 bases and J lost 7, with 17 bases in between. The germline gives CDR1 SGHVS, CDR2 FNYEAQ. The CDR3 DNA sequence: TGTGCCAGCAGCACCCCGACCGGGCGGGGCGGGGAGCTGTTTTTT. Its protein product is CASSTPTGRGGELFF.

V and J are TRBV13 and TRBJ1-1, with no clear D. The germline V and J ends were trimmed by 5 bases and 4 bases, with 14 bases remaining between them. CDR3 length: 14 residues. In germline, CDR1 is PRHDT, CDR2 FYEKMQ (reference sequence). The CDR3 loop is CASSPGRAATEAFF. DNA for the CDR3: TGTGCCAGCAGCCCTGGGAGGGCGGCCACTGAAGCTTTCTTT.

V is TRBV5-4 and J is TRBJ2-3; no firm D call. CDR3 length: 14 amino acids. V dropped 3 bases and J dropped 0 bases, with 8 bases sitting between them. Germline lookup yields CDR1 SGHNT and CDR2 YYREEE (reference sequence). The CDR3 bases are TGTGCCAGCAGCTATGACACCAGCACAGATACGCAGTATTTT. The encoded protein is CASSYDTSTDTQYF.

This chain connects TRBV2 to TRBJ2-7, with 11 bases aligning to TRBD2. V lost 0 bases, J lost 8 bases, and 6 bases stayed unmatched. The germline V gene has CDR1 SNHLY and CDR2 FYNNEI. CDR3 length: 15 residues. The DNA for the CDR3 is TGTGCCAGCAGTGAAGCGCTTAGCGGGGGGGCCCAGCAGTACGTC. This gives the protein CASSEALSGGAQQYV.

The chain employs TRBV28 and TRBJ1-4; D remains ambiguous. Trimming removed 7 bases from V and 3 bases from J, with 15 bases in between. CDR1 MDHEN and CDR2 SYDVKM come from the germline V gene. The CDR3 has 15 amino acids. CDR3 in amino acids: CASTFSGGPNEKLFF. The DNA of the CDR3 is TGTGCCAGCACGTTCTCAGGTGGCCCTAATGAAAAACTGTTTTTT.

The rearrangement links TRBV27 to TRBJ2-2; 8 bases line up with TRBD1. The trim removed 3 bases at V and 4 bases at J, leaving 10 bases unmatched. The CDR3 sequence is 17 residues long. CDR1 MNHEY and CDR2 SMNVEV come from the germline V gene (reference sequence). The CDR3 DNA follows: TGTGCCAGCAGTTTCGATGCCGGGACAGGAACCACCGGGGAGCTGTTTTTT. It translates to CASSFDAGTGTTGELFF.

J is TRBJ2-7 and V is TRBV6-1; tentatively, D is TRBD2 (5 bases). This CDR3 is built from 15 residues. With 6 bases removed from V and 3 bases from J, the gap between germline ends came to 18 bases. Germline loops: CDR1 MNHNS, CDR2 SASEGT. As DNA, the CDR3 is TGTGCCAGCAGCTCAGTACGGGGTCTAAACTACGAGCAGTACGTC. Translation gives CASSSVRGLNYEQYV.

This clone was counted a single time. The chain is built from TRBV28 and TRBJ2-1; 8 nucleotides line up with TRBD1. Germline V gene data show CDR1 as MDHEN and CDR2 as SYDVKM. With 6 bases clipped from V and 4 bases from J, the junction kept 8 bases outside the gene matches. The CDR3 length is 15 residues. The CDR3 is CASRETQGVYNEQFF. As DNA, the CDR3 is TGTGCCAGCAGAGAAACACAGGGGGTTTACAATGAGCAGTTCTTC.

The chain recombines TRBV29-1 with TRBJ1-2; 7 bases match TRBD1. V shed 6 bases and J 6 bases; nucleotides not matched to a gene: 10. The CDR3 is 13 residues long. Germline values: CDR1 SQVTM, CDR2 ANQGSEA. The CDR3 here is CSVADRVGHGYTF. The CDR3 nucleotides read TGCAGCGTCGCCGACAGGGTGGGACATGGCTACACCTTC. Looking up the rest from reference TRBV29-1 and TRBJ1-2 gives the full variable domain: SAVISQKPSRDICQRGTSLTIQCQVDSQVTMMFWYRQQPGQSLTLIATANQGSEATYESGFVIDKFPISRPNLTFSTLTVSNMSPEDSSIYLCSVADRVGHGYTFGSGTRLTVV.